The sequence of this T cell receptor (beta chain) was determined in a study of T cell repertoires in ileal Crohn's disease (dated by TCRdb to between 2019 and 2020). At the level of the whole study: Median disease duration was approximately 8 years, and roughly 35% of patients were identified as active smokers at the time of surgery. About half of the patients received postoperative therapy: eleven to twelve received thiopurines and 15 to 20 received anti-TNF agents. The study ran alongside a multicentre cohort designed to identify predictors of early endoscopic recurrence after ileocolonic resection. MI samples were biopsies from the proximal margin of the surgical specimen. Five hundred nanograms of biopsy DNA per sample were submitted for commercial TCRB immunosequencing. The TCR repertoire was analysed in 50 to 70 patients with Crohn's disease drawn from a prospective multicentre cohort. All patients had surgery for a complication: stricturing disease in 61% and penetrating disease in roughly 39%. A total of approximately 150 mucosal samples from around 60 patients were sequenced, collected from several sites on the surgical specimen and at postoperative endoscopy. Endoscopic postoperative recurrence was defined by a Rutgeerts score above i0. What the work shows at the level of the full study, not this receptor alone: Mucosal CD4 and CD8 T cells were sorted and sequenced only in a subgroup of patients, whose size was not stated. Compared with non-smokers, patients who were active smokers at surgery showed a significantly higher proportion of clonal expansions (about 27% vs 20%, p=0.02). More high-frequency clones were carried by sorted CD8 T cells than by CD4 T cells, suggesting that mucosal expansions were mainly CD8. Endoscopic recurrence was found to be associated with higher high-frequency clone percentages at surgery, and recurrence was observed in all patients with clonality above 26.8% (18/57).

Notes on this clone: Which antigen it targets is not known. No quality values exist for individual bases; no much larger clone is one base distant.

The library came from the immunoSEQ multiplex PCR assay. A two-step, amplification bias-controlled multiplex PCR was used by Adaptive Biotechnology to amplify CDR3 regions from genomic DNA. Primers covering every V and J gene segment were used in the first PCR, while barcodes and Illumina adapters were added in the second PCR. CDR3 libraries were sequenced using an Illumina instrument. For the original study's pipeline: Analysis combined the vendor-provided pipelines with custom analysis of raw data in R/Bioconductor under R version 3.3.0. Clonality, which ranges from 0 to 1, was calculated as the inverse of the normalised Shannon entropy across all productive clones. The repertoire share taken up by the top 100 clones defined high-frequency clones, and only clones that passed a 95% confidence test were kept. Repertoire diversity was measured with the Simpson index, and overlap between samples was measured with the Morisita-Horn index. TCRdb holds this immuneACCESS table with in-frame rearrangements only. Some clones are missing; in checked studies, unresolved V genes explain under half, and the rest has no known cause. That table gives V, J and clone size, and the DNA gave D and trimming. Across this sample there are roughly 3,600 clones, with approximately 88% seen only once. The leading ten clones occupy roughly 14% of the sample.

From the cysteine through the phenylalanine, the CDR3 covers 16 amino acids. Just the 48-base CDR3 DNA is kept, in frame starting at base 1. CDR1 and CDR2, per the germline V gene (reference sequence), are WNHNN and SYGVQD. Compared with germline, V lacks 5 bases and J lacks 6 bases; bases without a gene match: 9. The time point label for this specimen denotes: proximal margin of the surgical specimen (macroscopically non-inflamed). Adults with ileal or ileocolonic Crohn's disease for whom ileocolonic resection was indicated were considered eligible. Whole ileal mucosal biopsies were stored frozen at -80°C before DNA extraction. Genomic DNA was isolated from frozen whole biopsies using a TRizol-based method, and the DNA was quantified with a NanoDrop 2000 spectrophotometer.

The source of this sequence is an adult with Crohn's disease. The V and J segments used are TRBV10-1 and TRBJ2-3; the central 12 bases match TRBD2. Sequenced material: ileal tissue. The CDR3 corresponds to CASSSTTSGRMDTQYF. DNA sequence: TGCGCCAGCAGTTCCACGACTAGCGGGAGAATGGATACGCAGTATTTT.